These 14 T cell receptor beta chains share one sample of origin, sequenced in a study of blood T cell repertoires in COVID-19. Clones were sequenced by immunoSEQ multiplex PCR, and TCRdb holds only the in-frame ones, with some missing. The sample consists of some 170,000 clones, roughly 77% of them appearing once. The sequenced sample consisted of peripheral blood. The receptor source for this set is a human donor in a cohort sampled during active COVID-19.

The chain is built from TRBV30 and TRBJ1-2, with 10 nucleotides matching TRBD1. Per the germline V gene, CDR1 is GTSNPN and CDR2 is SVGIG (reference sequence). The CDR3 runs 15 residues. J was trimmed by 4 bases and V by 2 bases; bases with no gene match: 7. Here the CDR3 reads CAWSPRDRGLYGYTF. The CDR3 DNA is TGTGCCTGGAGTCCCCGGGACAGGGGACTCTATGGCTACACCTTC.

This chain links TRBV7-3 with TRBJ2-2, with 8 bases fitting TRBD1. This CDR3 contains 14 residues. J was trimmed by 5 bases and V by 5 bases; bases with no gene match: 4. Germline V lookup: CDR1 SGHTA, CDR2 FQGTGA. The DNA for the CDR3 is TGTGCCAGCAGCCTGACAGGGGAAACCGGGGAGCTGTTTTTT. Amino acid sequence: CASSLTGETGELFF.

This chain uses TRBV7-9 with TRBJ2-3; D is perhaps TRBD1 (7 bases). Trimming took off 6 bases at V and 0 bases at J, with 13 bases between the two ends. CDR3 length equals 15 residues. In germline, CDR1 is SEHNR, CDR2 FQNEAQ (reference sequence). CDR3 sequence reads: CASSSQGRSTDTQYF. The CDR3 DNA follows: TGTGCCAGCAGTTCACAGGGGAGGAGCACAGATACGCAGTATTTT.

The V and J genes are TRBV11-2 and TRBJ2-7; D is unresolved. Trimming took off 0 bases at V and 4 bases at J, with 7 bases between the two ends. CDR1 and CDR2 (germline): SGHAT, FQNNGV. The length of the CDR3 is 13 residues. CDR3 nucleotides: TGTGCCAGCAGCTTAGACCTACGGTACGAGCAGTACTTC. Translating gives CASSLDLRYEQYF.

V usage is TRBV7-9 and J usage is TRBJ2-7; a weak D match, TRBD2 (7 bases). The CDR3 loop spans 15 amino acids. The germline V gene encodes CDR1 SEHNR and CDR2 FQNEAQ (reference sequence). Deletions cut 1 base from V and 2 bases from J, with 12 bases between. CDR3 in DNA: TGTGCCAGCAGCTTAGAAGGGGGGGCCCCCTACGAGCAGTACTTC. Its protein product is CASSLEGGAPYEQYF.

CDR3 sequence reads: CASSIGRGTGGYTF. The DNA of the CDR3 is TGTGCCAGTAGTATCGGCAGGGGAACGGGTGGCTACACCTTC. The gene calls are TRBV19 and TRBJ1-2; TRBD1 is a possible D gene (6 bases). Germline CDR1 LNHDA, CDR2 SQIVND (reference sequence). Trimming removed 3 bases at V and 7 bases at J, with 15 bases between. This CDR3 comprises 14 residues.

The rearrangement uses TRBV5-4 and TRBJ2-7; 14 nucleotides align to TRBD2. The CDR3 is 18 amino acids. Trimming took 4 bases from V and 1 from J; bases not matched to a gene: 10. CDR1 SGHNT and CDR2 YYREEE come from the germline V gene (reference sequence). The CDR3 here is CASSPRGRTSGRSYEQYF. CDR3 nucleotides: TGTGCCAGCAGCCCCAGGGGCAGGACTAGCGGGAGGTCCTACGAGCAGTACTTC.

The chain links TRBV29-1 to TRBJ1-2, with D possibly matching TRBD1 (5 bases). The CDR3 covers 11 residues. Trimming took 4 bases from V and 8 from J, leaving 11 bases between them. CDR1 and CDR2 (germline): SQVTM, ANQGSEA. The chain's CDR3 is CSVGQGLGYTF. The DNA of the CDR3 is TGCAGCGTTGGGCAGGGACTGGGCTACACCTTC.

The chain employs TRBV29-1 and TRBJ2-7; tentative D call: TRBD2 (6 bases). V was trimmed by 4 bases and J by 2 bases, leaving 12 bases between them. This CDR3 has 13 amino acids. Germline-derived CDR1 and CDR2 are SQVTM and ANQGSEA. The CDR3 reads CSVGQGGPYEQYF. The CDR3 region has the DNA TGCAGCGTTGGGCAGGGAGGCCCCTACGAGCAGTACTTC.

This clone was seen just once. V gene TRBV7-8 combines with J gene TRBJ1-2, with TRBD1 identical over 8 bases. V lost 4 bases to trimming and J lost 2 bases; unmatched junction nucleotides: 3. Per the germline V gene, CDR1 is SGHVS and CDR2 is FQNEAQ. The CDR3 contains 14 residues. DNA of the CDR3: TGTGCCAGCAGCTCGGACAGGGCGAACTATGGCTACACCTTC. It encodes CASSSDRANYGYTF. Using reference TRBV7-8 and TRBJ1-2 for the parts outside the CDR3, the full variable domain is GAGVSQSPRYKVAKRGQDVALRCDPISGHVSLFWYQQALGQGPEFLTYFQNEAQLDKSGLPSDRFFAERPEGSVSTLKIQRTQQEDSAVYLCASSSDRANYGYTFGSGTRLTVV.

This clone was recorded at least ten times. This chain uses TRBV29-1 with TRBJ2-3; 13 positions agree with TRBD2. The CDR3 has 14 residues. Unmatched junction bases numbered 6, after V lost 7 bases and J lost 5 bases. Germline CDR1 and CDR2: SQVTM and ANQGSEA. CDR3 nucleotides: TGCAGCGGGGCGGGACTAGCGGGAATAGATACGCAGTATTTT. It is translated as CSGAGLAGIDTQYF.

J is TRBJ2-1 and V is TRBV24-1, with 9 bases matching TRBD1. With 2 bases clipped from V and 6 bases from J, the junction kept 10 bases outside the gene matches. Germline assignment: CDR1 KGHDR and CDR2 SFDVKD. The CDR3 runs 17 residues. DNA of the CDR3: TGTGCCACCAGTGATTGGGGTGGGGGACAGGGATCCAATGAGCAGTTCTTC. It encodes CATSDWGGGQGSNEQFF.

The rearrangement joins TRBV7-2 to TRBJ1-2, with D maybe TRBD1 (5 bases). CDR1 is SGHTA and CDR2 is FQGNSA in the germline V gene. V gave up 6 bases and J gave up 2 bases, with 10 bases separating them. This CDR3 is 13 amino acids long. Written as DNA, the CDR3 is TGTGCCAGCAGTCAAGACAGAAACTATGGCTACACCTTC. This gives the protein CASSQDRNYGYTF.

The chain uses TRBV7-4 and TRBJ2-5; 10 bases map to TRBD1. In germline, CDR1 is SGHVT, CDR2 SQSDAQ. The ends lost 2 bases at V and 5 bases at J; junction bases unmatched: 8. The CDR3 contains 16 residues. The CDR3 spells CASSLRGTGVCETQYF. The CDR3 DNA reads TGTGCCAGCAGCTTAAGAGGGACAGGGGTTTGTGAGACCCAGTACTTC.